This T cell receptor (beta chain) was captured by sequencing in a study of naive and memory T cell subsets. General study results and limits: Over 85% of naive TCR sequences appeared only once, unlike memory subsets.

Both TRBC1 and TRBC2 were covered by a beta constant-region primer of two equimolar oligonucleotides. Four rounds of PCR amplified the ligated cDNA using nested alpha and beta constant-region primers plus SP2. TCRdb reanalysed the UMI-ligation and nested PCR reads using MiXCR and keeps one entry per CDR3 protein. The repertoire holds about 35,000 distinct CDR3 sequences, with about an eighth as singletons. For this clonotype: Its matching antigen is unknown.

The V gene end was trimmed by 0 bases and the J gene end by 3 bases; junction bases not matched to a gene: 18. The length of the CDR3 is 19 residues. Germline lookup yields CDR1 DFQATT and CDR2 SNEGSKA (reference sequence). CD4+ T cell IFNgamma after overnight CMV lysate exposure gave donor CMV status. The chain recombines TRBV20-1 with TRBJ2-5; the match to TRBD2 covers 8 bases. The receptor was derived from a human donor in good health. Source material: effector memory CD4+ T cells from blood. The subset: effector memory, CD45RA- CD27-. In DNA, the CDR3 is TGCAGTGCTAGAGATCCTCTCCGATGGGCGGGAGGCCCGGAAGAGACCCAGTACTTC. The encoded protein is CSARDPLRWAGGPEETQYF.